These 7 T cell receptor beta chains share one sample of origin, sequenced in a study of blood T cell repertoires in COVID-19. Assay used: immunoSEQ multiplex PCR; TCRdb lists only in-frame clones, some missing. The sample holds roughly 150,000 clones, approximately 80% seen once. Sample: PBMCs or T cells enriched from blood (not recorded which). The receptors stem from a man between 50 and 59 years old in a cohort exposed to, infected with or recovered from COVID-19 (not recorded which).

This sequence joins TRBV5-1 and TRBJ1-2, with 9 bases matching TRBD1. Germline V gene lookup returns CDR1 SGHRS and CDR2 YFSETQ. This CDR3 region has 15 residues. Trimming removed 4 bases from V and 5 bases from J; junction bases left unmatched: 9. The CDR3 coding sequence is TGCGCCAGCAGCCCCACCCCGGGACAGGGTTATGGCTACACCTTC. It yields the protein CASSPTPGQGYGYTF.

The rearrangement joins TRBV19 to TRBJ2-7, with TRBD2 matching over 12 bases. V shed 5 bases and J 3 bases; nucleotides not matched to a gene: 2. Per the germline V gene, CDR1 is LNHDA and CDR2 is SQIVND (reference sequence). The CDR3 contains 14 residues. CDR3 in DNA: TGTGCCAGTAGTCGGACTAGCGGGAACTACGAGCAGTACTTC. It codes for CASSRTSGNYEQYF.

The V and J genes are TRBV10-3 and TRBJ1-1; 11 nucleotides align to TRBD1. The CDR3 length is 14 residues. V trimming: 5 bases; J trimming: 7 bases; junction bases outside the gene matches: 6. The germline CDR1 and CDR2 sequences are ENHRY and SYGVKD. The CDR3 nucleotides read TGTGCCATCAGTCTCCGGGACAGGGGGGGTGAAGCTTTCTTT. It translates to CAISLRDRGGEAFF.

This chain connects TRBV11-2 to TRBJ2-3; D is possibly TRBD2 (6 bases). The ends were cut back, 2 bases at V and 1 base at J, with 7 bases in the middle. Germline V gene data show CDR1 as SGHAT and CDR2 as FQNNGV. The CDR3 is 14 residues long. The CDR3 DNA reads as TGTGCCAGCAGCTTACCGGGAGGCACAGATACGCAGTATTTT. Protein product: CASSLPGGTDTQYF.

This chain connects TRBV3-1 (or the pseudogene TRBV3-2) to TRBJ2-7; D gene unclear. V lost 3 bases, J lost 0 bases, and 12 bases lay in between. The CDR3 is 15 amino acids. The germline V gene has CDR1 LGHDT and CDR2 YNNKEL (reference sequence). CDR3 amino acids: CASSQEHTGSYEQYF. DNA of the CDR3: TGTGCCAGCAGCCAGGAGCATACCGGCTCCTACGAGCAGTACTTC.

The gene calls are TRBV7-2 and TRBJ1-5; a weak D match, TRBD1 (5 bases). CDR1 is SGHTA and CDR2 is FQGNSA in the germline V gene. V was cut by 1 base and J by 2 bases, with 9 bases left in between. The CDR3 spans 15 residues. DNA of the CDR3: TGTGCCAGCAGCTTAGATGGGGCGGGCAATCAGCCCCAGCATTTT. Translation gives CASSLDGAGNQPQHF.

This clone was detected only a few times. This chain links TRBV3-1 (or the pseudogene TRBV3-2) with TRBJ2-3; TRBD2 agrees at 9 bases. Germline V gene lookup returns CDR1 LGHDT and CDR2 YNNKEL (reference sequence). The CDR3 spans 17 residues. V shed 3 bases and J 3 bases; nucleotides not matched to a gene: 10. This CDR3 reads CASSQTWRGGWTDTQYF. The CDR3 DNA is TGTGCCAGCAGCCAGACCTGGCGGGGGGGCTGGACAGATACGCAGTATTTT.